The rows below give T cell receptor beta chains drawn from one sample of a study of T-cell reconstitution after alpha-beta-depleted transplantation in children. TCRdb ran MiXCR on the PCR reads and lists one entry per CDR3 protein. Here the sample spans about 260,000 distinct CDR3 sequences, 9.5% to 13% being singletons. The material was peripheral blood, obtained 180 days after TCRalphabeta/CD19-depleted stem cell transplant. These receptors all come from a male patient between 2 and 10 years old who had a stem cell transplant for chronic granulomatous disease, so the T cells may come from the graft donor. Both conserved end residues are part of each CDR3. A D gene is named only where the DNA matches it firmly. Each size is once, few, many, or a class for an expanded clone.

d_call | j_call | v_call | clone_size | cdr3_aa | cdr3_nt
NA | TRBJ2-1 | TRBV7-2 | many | CASSHSSNWNEQFF | TGTGCCAGCAGCCATTCTAGCAACTGGAATGAGCAGTTCTTC
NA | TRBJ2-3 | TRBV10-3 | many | CATSLLITDTQYF | TGTGCCACTTCACTCTTGATCACAGATACGCAGTATTTT
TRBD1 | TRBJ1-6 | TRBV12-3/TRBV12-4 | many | CASILGGGNNSPLHF | TGTGCCAGCATACTAGGGGGCGGGAATAATTCACCCCTCCACTTT
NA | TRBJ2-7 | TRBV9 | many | CASSVRDTAYEQYF | TGTGCCAGCAGCGTAAGGGACACCGCCTACGAGCAGTACTTC
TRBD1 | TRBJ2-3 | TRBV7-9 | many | CASSSSRDRGKDTQYF | TGTGCCAGCAGCTCCTCCCGGGACAGGGGTAAAGATACGCAGTATTTT
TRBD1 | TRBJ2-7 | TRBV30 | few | CAWTTKQGTIYEQYF | TGTGCCTGGACCACTAAACAGGGGACCATTTACGAGCAGTACTTC
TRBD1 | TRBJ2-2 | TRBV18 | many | CASSTRGQGTANVGELFF | TGTGCCAGCTCAACACGCGGACAGGGAACTGCTAACGTCGGGGAGCTGTTTTTT
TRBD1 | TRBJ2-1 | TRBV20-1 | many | CSAPGQGARAQFF | TGCAGTGCGCCGGGACAGGGTGCCAGAGCGCAGTTCTTC
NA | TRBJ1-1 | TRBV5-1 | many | CASSFFGSLNTEAFF | TGCGCCAGCAGCTTTTTTGGCAGCTTGAACACTGAAGCTTTCTTT
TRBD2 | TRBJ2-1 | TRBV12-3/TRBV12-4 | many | CASTGSGNTYNEQFF | TGTGCCAGCACCGGTAGCGGGAACACCTACAATGAGCAGTTCTTC
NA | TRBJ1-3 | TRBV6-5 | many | CASSYSPTASSGNTIYF | TGTGCCAGCAGTTACTCCCCTACAGCGAGCTCTGGAAACACCATATATTTT
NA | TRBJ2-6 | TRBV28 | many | CASSFVWDSGANVLTF | TGTGCCAGCAGTTTCGTTTGGGACTCTGGGGCCAACGTCCTGACTTTC
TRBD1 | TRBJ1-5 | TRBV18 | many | CASSPLTGTGNQPQHF | TGTGCCAGCTCACCTTTGACTGGGACAGGGAATCAGCCCCAGCATTTT
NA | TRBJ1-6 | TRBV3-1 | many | CASSHLNSPLHF | TGTGCCAGCAGCCACCTGAATTCACCCCTCCACTTT
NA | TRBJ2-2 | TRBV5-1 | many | CASSLGVSGELFF | TGCGCCAGCAGCTTGGGCGTATCCGGGGAGCTGTTTTTT
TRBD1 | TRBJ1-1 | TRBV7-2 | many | CASSRLQGENTEAFF | TGTGCCAGCAGTCGACTACAGGGGGAGAACACTGAAGCTTTCTTT
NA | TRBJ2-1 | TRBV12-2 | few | CASRLARPGTRRSNNEQFF | TGTGCAAGTCGCTTAGCCCGTCCCGGGACTAGAAGGTCGAACAATGAGCAGTTCTTC
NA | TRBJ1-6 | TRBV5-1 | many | CASSLDPTGDSPLHF | TGCGCCAGCAGCTTGGACCCCACAGGAGATTCACCCCTCCACTTT
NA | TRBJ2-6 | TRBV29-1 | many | CSVAGSGANVLTF | TGCAGCGTTGCCGGGTCCGGGGCCAACGTCCTGACTTTC
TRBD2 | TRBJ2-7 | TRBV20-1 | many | CSATLAGGPWEQYF | TGCAGTGCTACCCTAGCGGGGGGGCCTTGGGAGCAGTACTTC
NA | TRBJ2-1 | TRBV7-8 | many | CASSLGLSGTAYNEQFF | TGTGCCAGCAGCTTAGGATTAAGCGGGACAGCTTACAATGAGCAGTTCTTC
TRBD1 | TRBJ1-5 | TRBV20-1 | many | CSAWDRVGSYQPQHF | TGCAGTGCTTGGGACAGGGTAGGGTCTTATCAGCCCCAGCATTTT
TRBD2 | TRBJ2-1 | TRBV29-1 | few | CSANGLAGNEQFF | TGCAGCGCAAACGGACTAGCGGGGAATGAGCAGTTCTTC
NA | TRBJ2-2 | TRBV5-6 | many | CASSSLRSGELFF | TGTGCCAGCAGCTCTCTCAGAAGCGGGGAGCTGTTTTTT
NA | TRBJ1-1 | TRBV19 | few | CASSIAGLIGSNTEAFF | TGTGCCAGTAGTATAGCTGGTTTGATCGGCAGTAACACTGAAGCTTTCTTT
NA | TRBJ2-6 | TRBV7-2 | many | CASAGPGANVLTF | TGTGCCAGCGCGGGCCCTGGGGCCAACGTCCTGACTTTC
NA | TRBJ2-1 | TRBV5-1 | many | CASSLDLNEQFF | TGTGCCAGCAGCTTAGATCTTAATGAGCAGTTCTTC
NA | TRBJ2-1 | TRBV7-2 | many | CASSFGPANEQFF | TGTGCCAGCAGCTTCGGGCCAGCCAATGAGCAGTTCTTC